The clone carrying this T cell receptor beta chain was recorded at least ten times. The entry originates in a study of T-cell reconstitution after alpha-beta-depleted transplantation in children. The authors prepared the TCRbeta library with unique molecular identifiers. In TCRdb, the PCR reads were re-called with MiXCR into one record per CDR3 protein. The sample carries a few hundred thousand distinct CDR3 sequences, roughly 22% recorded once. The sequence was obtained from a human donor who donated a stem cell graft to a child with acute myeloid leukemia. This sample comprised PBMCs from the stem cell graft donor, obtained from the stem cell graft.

CDR3 amino acids: CSARRGVLGEQFF. As DNA, the CDR3 is TGCAGTGCTAGACGTGGGGTGTTGGGCGAGCAGTTCTTC. The rearrangement uses TRBV20-1 and TRBJ2-1; D not certain. The germline CDR1 and CDR2 sequences are DFQATT and SNEGSKA (reference sequence). V was shortened by 2 bases and J by 10 bases, with 15 bases between the two germline ends. CDR3 size: 13 residues.